Described below is a single TCR beta chain sequence and its context. What it binds is not known. Repertoires were generated with immunoSEQ multiplex PCR, while TCRdb's copy carries only in-frame clones and drops some. Altogether under 100,000 clones are present, approximately 80% being singletons, with the ten largest covering roughly 15%. This record belongs to a study of radiotherapy plus CTLA-4 blockade in lung cancer. Background on the study: Patients showed objective responses in 18% of cases, and disease control was achieved by about 31%.

Findings and caveats of the study: The best predictor of response was reported to be early blood T cell clone dynamics, with interferon-beta. Subsequent to radiotherapy plus ipilimumab, tumor-derived TCR clones underwent expansion in blood.

The CDR3 extends over 15 amino acids. J was trimmed by 5 bases and V by 4 bases; bases with no gene match: 10. The germline V gene has CDR1 SGHDT and CDR2 YYEEEE. Ipilimumab CTLA-4 blockade and focal radiation were given to patients with chemo-refractory metastatic non-small-cell lung cancer. The chain joins TRBV5-6 to TRBJ1-2, with 8 positions matching TRBD1. The sequence derives from a human donor with non-small cell lung cancer that progressed on radiotherapy plus ipilimumab. The source material was peripheral blood, sampled from a patient treated with radiotherapy plus ipilimumab. The CDR3 sequence: CASSPRGQGIYGYTF. Written as DNA, the CDR3 is TGTGCCAGCAGCCCGCGTGGACAGGGTATATATGGCTACACCTTC.